Listed below are T cell receptor beta chains from one sample, sequenced in a study of T cell responses to AZD1222 COVID-19 vaccine. The repertoire was sequenced with immunoSEQ multiplex PCR; TCRdb's copy has only in-frame clones and lacks some. The sample consists of 180,000 or so clones, around 92% of them appearing once. This specimen consisted of peripheral blood, obtained 28 days after the second AZD1222 dose. These receptor sequences come from an adult who received the AZD1222 COVID-19 vaccine. The CDR3 runs from the conserved cysteine through the conserved F or W. The D gene is left open where the match is weak. Expanded clones get a size class; other rows say once, few or many, or leave the size out.

TRBJ2-3,.,once,TRBV6-4,TGTGCCAGCAGTTTAGGTATGGGGGATACGCAGTATTTT,CASSLGMGDTQYF
TRBJ1-1,TRBD1,.,TRBV3-1/TRBV3-2,TGTGCCAGCAGCCCAAGGACAGGGGGGGGAAACACTGAAGCTTTCTTT,CASSPRTGGGNTEAFF
TRBJ1-2,TRBD1,.,TRBV14,TGTGCCAGCAGCTACCGACAGGGGGCAGGAGGCTACACCTTC,CASSYRQGAGGYTF
TRBJ1-4,.,.,TRBV20-1,TGCAGTGCTAGTCCGTGGCAGAGTAATGAAAAACTGTTTTTT,CSASPWQSNEKLFF
TRBJ1-2,.,.,TRBV18,TGTGCCAGCTCACCAACCCCTTTCGCTAACTATGGCTACACCTTC,CASSPTPFANYGYTF
TRBJ1-5,.,.,TRBV29-1,TGCAGCGTTTCGGACAGCAATCAGCCCCAGCATTTT,CSVSDSNQPQHF
TRBJ2-7,.,.,TRBV4-3,TGCGCCAGCAGCCAAGATCCCCTGGACAGCTACGAGCAGTACTTC,CASSQDPLDSYEQYF
TRBJ1-1,TRBD1,.,TRBV18,TGTGCCAGCTCAAGGGACAGGGCAGACACTGAAGCTTTCTTT,CASSRDRADTEAFF
TRBJ2-1,.,.,TRBV29-1,TGCAGCGTTCCCGACCCTATCAATGAGCAGTTCTTC,CSVPDPINEQFF
TRBJ2-7,.,.,TRBV7-6,TGTGCCAGCAGCTTAGGGTCCGAGGGTCCCTTTCCGCGGGAGCAGTACTTC,CASSLGSEGPFPREQYF
TRBJ1-4,.,.,TRBV6-5,TGTGCCAGCAGCCAAACAGGGTTTAATGAAAAACTGTTTTTT,CASSQTGFNEKLFF
TRBJ1-4,TRBD1,.,TRBV30,TGTGCCTGGAGTGTACGGACAGGGGTTAATGAAAAACTGTTTTTT,CAWSVRTGVNEKLFF
TRBJ2-2,TRBD1,.,TRBV11-3,TGTGCCAGCAGCTTAGGACAGGGACACACCGGGGAGCTGTTTTTT,CASSLGQGHTGELFF
TRBJ1-1,.,.,TRBV29-1,TGCAGCGCCCTTCCCCGGCTGAAGACTGAAGCTTTCTTT,CSALPRLKTEAFF
TRBJ2-1,.,.,TRBV9,TGTGCCAGCAGCCCAACGACAGGAGAATCCTACAATGAGCAGTTCTTC,CASSPTTGESYNEQFF
TRBJ1-1,.,.,TRBV19,TGTGCCAGTAGCGGACTGCTCGGGACTGAAGCTTTCTTT,CASSGLLGTEAFF
TRBJ2-7,TRBD1,few,TRBV27,TGTGCCAGCAGTTTATCGACAGGGCGGTACGAGCAGTACTTC,CASSLSTGRYEQYF
TRBJ1-4,.,once,TRBV19,TGTGCCAGTAGGAGCAACAGGGAGACTAATGAAAAACTGTTTTTT,CASRSNRETNEKLFF
TRBJ2-1,.,.,TRBV27,TGTGCCAGCAGTTTACAGGGCTACAATGAGCAGTTCTTC,CASSLQGYNEQFF
TRBJ1-3,.,.,TRBV27,TGTGCCAGCAGCGCCGGGTCACCCTCTGGAAACACCATATATTTT,CASSAGSPSGNTIYF
TRBJ2-1,TRBD2,.,TRBV28,TGTGCCAGCAGTCCCGGGACTAGCGGGTCTCGGTTCTTC,CASSPGTSGSRFF
TRBJ2-5,TRBD2,.,TRBV6-4,TGTGCCAGCGCTCCAGGGACTAGCAGCCAAGAGACCCAGTACTTC,CASAPGTSSQETQYF
TRBJ1-2,.,.,TRBV4-3,TGCGCCAGCAGCCAAGAAGGCACGGGATACTATGGCTACACCTTC,CASSQEGTGYYGYTF
TRBJ2-3,.,.,TRBV7-2,TGTGCCAGCAGCTTCCCTAGAGGGGGTTCTAACACAGATACGCAGTATTTT,CASSFPRGGSNTDTQYF
TRBJ2-2,TRBD2,few,TRBV2,TGTGCCAGCGGGGGCGGGACTAGCGGGACCGGGGAGCTGTTTTTT,CASGGGTSGTGELFF
TRBJ2-3,TRBD1,.,TRBV7-6,TGTGCCAGCAGCTTACAGGACAGGCACACAGATACGCAGTATTTT,CASSLQDRHTDTQYF
TRBJ1-2,.,.,TRBV7-3,TGTGCCAGCAGCTTCCCGGACATGGCCTACGGGGGCTACACCTTC,CASSFPDMAYGGYTF
TRBJ1-5,TRBD1,.,TRBV27,TGTGCCAGCAGTGACAGGGGCGATAGCAATCAGCCCCAGCATTTT,CASSDRGDSNQPQHF
TRBJ1-1,.,once,TRBV7-8,TGTGCCAGCAGCTTAGGGGCTCAGGTGAACACTGAAGCTTTCTTT,CASSLGAQVNTEAFF
TRBJ2-7,.,.,TRBV29-1,TGCAGCGTTATTCGAGGGAGCTCCTACGAGCAGTACTTC,CSVIRGSSYEQYF
TRBJ1-2,.,.,TRBV14,TGTGCCAGCAGCCAAGAGACTCCGGGACGGGTATATGGCTACACCTTC,CASSQETPGRVYGYTF
TRBJ1-5,.,.,TRBV6-6,TGTGCCAGCAGCCATGCCCAGAGGGGGGATCAGCCCCAGCATTTT,CASSHAQRGDQPQHF
TRBJ1-6,TRBD1,few,TRBV27,TGTGCCAGCAGTGCCGGGACAGTCTATAATTCACCCCTCCACTTT,CASSAGTVYNSPLHF
TRBJ2-7,TRBD2,.,TRBV5-4,TGTGCCAGCAGCTTGGATGGAGCGGGAAAGAACGAGCAGTACTTC,CASSLDGAGKNEQYF
TRBJ1-4,.,.,TRBV5-1,TGCGCCAGCAGCTCAGGATCAGCGGGTGAAAAACTGTTTTTT,CASSSGSAGEKLFF
TRBJ1-5,.,.,TRBV10-3,TGTGCCATCAGAGAATGGCTTGAGAATCAGCCCCAGCATTTT,CAIREWLENQPQHF
TRBJ2-1,.,.,TRBV9,TGTGCCAGCAGCGTGTCAGCAGGGGCCCACAATGAGCAGTTCTTC,CASSVSAGAHNEQFF
TRBJ2-1,TRBD2,.,TRBV7-2,TGTGCCAGCAAATCAGCGGGGGGGTTCGGTGAGCAGTTCTTC,CASKSAGGFGEQFF
TRBJ2-7,.,.,TRBV25-1,TGTGCCAGCAGTGTCGGGGGCGACTCCTACGAGCAGTACTTC,CASSVGGDSYEQYF
TRBJ2-1,.,.,TRBV6-6,TGTGCCAGCAGTTACGTAGGGGATGAGCAGTTCTTC,CASSYVGDEQFF
TRBJ1-2,.,.,TRBV2,TGTGCCAGCACGGCCGAGGGTTCGGATGGCTACACCTTC,CASTAEGSDGYTF
TRBJ2-5,TRBD1,.,TRBV18,TGTGCCAGCTCCCCCGGGACAGTTAAACAAGAGACCCAGTACTTC,CASSPGTVKQETQYF
TRBJ2-1,TRBD2,.,TRBV28,TGTGCCAGCAGTACTGGGACTAGCGGGAGCAGGGCCAATGAGCAGTTCTTC,CASSTGTSGSRANEQFF
TRBJ2-7,.,.,TRBV6-5,TGTGCCACCTCGGGTCCGGGCTACGAGCAGTACTTC,CATSGPGYEQYF
TRBJ1-1,.,.,TRBV18,TGTGCCAGCTCACCGGCCGGGAACTGGAACACTGAAGCTTTCTTT,CASSPAGNWNTEAFF
TRBJ1-6,.,.,TRBV27,TGTGCCAGCAGCTCGGGACTCCTGGGGACATATAATTCACCCCTCCACTTT,CASSSGLLGTYNSPLHF
TRBJ1-6,.,.,TRBV12-5,TGTGCTAGTGGTTTGGTAGTAGGCGATAATTCACCCCTCCACTTT,CASGLVVGDNSPLHF
TRBJ2-1,TRBD2,.,TRBV3-1/TRBV3-2,TGTGCCAGCAGCCATCACGGGAGGGCCTTACAATATGAGCAGTTCTTC,CASSHHGRALQYEQFF
TRBJ2-2,.,.,TRBV30,TGTGCCTGGAGTACCAACTCCGGGGAGCTGTTTTTT,CAWSTNSGELFF
TRBJ2-6,.,.,TRBV28,TGTGCCAGCAGGCCTCCCGCCGGGCGCGAAGGCTCTGGGGCCAACGTCCTGACTTTC,CASRPPAGREGSGANVLTF